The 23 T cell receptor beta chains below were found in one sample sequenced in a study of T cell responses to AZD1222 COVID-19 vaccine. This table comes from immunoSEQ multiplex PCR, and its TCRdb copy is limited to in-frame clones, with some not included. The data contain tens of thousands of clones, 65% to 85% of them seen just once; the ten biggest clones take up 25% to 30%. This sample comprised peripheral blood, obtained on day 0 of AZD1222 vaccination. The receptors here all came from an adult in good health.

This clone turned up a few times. The CDR3 DNA is TGTGCCAGCAGCCAACCACCCAGCTCTGGGGCCAACGTCCTGACTTTC. This gives the protein CASSQPPSSGANVLTF. The J gene is TRBJ2-6, the V gene TRBV3-1 (or the pseudogene TRBV3-2), with no clear D. The V gene lost 2 bases and the J gene lost 0 bases, with 8 bases spanning the gap. In germline, CDR1 is LGHDT, CDR2 YNNKEL (reference sequence). This CDR3 is built from 16 residues.

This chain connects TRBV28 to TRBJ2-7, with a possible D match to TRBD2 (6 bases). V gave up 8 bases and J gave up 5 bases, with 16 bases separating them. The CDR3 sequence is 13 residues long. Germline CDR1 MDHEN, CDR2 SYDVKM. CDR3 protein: CASVGGGNHEQYF. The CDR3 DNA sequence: TGTGCCAGCGTGGGGGGAGGTAATCACGAGCAGTACTTC.

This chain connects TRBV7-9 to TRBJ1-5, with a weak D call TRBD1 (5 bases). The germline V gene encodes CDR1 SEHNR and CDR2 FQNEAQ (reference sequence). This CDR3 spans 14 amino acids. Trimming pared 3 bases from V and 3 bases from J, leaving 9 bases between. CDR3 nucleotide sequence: TGTGCCAGCAGCTTCGGGACGGACAATCAGCCCCAGCATTTT. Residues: CASSFGTDNQPQHF.

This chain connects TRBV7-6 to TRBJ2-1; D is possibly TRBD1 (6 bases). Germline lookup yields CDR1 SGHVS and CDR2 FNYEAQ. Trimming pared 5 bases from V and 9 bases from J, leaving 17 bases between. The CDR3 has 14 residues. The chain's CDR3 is CASSDATGSSEQFF. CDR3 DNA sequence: TGTGCCAGCAGCGATGCTACAGGGTCGTCTGAGCAGTTCTTC.

The CDR3 nucleotides are TGTGCCAGCAGTTACTCGACAGGTCACTCTGGAAACACCATATATTTT. Amino acid sequence: CASSYSTGHSGNTIYF. V and J are TRBV6-6 and TRBJ1-3; a weak D match, TRBD1 (6 bases). The CDR3 runs 16 residues. Germline V gene lookup returns CDR1 MNHNY and CDR2 SVGAGI (reference sequence). Trimming removed 0 bases at V and 0 bases at J, with 9 bases between.

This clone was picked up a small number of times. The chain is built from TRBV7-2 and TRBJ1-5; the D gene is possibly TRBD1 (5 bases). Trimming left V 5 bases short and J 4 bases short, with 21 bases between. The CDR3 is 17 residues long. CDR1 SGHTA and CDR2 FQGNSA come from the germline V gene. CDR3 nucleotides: TGTGCCAGCAGCCAATCGGGACCTCGTTTGGGAAATCAGCCCCAGCATTTT. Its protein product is CASSQSGPRLGNQPQHF.

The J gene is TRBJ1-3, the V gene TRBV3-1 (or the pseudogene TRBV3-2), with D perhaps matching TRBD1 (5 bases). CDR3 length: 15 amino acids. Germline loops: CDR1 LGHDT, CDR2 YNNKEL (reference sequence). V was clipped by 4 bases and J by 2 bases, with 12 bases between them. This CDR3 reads CASSRSGTAGNTIYF. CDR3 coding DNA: TGTGCCAGCAGCCGCTCCGGGACGGCTGGAAACACCATATATTTT.

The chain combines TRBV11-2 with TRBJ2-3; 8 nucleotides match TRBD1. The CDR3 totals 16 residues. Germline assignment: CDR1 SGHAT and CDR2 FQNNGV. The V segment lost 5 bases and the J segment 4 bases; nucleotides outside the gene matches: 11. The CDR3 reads CASSQGDRRYPDTQYF. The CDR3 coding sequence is TGTGCCAGCAGCCAAGGGGACAGGAGGTACCCAGATACGCAGTATTTT.

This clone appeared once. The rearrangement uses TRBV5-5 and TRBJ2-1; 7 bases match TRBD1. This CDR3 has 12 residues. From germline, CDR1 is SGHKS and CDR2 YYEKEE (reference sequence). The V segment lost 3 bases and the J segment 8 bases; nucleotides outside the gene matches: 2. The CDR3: CASSSTGDEQFF. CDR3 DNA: TGTGCCAGCAGCTCTACAGGGGATGAGCAGTTCTTC.

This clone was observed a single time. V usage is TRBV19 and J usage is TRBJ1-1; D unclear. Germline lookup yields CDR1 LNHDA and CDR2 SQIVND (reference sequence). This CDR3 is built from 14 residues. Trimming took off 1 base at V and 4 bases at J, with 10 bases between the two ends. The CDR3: CASSIGVFGTEAFF. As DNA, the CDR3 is TGTGCCAGTAGTATAGGGGTTTTTGGCACTGAAGCTTTCTTT.

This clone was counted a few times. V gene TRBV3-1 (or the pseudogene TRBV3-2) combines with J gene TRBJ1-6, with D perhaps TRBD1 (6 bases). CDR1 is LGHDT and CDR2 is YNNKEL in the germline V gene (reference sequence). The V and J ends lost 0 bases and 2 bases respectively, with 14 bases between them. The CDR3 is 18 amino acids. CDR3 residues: CASSQDLYRETYNSPLHF. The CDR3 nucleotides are TGTGCCAGCAGCCAAGATCTGTACAGGGAGACCTATAATTCACCCCTCCACTTT.

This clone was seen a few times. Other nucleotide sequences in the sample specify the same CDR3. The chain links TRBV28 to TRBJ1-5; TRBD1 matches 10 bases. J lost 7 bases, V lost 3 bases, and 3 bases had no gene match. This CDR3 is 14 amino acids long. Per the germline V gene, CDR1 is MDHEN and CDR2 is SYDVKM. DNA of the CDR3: TGTGCCAGCAGTTTGACAGGGGGCTGGCAGCCCCAGCATTTT. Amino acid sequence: CASSLTGGWQPQHF.

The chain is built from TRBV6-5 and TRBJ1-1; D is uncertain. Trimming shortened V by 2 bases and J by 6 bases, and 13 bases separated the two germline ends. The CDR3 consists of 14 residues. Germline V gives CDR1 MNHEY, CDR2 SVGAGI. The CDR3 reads CASSYGPADSEAFF. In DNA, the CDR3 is TGTGCCAGCAGTTACGGGCCGGCGGACTCTGAAGCTTTCTTT.

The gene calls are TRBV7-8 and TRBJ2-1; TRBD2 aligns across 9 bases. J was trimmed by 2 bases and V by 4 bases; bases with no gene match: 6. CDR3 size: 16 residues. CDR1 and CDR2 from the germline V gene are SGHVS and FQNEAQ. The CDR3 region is CASSSVAGAAYNEQFF. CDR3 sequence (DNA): TGTGCCAGCAGCTCCGTAGCGGGAGCTGCCTACAATGAGCAGTTCTTC.

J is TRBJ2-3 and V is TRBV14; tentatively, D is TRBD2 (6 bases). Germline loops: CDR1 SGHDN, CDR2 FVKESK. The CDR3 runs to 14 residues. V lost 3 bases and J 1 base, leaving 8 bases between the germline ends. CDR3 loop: CASSQAGRTDTQYF. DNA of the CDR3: TGTGCCAGCAGCCAGGCGGGACGCACAGATACGCAGTATTTT.

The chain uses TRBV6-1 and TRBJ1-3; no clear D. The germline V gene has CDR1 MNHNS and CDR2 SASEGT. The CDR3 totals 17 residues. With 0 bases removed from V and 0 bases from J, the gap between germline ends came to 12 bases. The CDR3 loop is CASSEAAPWDSGNTIYF. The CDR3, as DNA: TGTGCCAGCAGTGAAGCTGCCCCATGGGACTCTGGAAACACCATATATTTT.

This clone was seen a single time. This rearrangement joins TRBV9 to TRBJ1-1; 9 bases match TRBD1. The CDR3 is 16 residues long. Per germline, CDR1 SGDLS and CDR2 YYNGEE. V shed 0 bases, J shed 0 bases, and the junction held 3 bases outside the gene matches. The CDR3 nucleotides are TGTGCCAGCAGCGTAGCTGGACAGGGGATGAACACTGAAGCTTTCTTT. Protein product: CASSVAGQGMNTEAFF. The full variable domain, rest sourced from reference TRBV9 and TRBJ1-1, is DSGVTQTPKHLITATGQRVTLRCSPRSGDLSVYWYQQSLDQGLQFLIQYYNGEERAKGNILERFSAQQFPDLHSELNLSSLELGDSALYFCASSVAGQGMNTEAFFGQGTRLTVV.

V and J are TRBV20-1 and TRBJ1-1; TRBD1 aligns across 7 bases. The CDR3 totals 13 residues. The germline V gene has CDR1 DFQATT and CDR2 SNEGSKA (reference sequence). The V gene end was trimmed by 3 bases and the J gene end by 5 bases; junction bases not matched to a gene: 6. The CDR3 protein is CSASGQDLTEAFF. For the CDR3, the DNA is TGCAGTGCTAGTGGACAGGACTTGACTGAAGCTTTCTTT.

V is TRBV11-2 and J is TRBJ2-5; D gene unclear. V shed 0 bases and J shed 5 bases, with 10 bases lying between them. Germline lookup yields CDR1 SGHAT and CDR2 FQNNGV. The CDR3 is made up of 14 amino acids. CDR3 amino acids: CASSLEVAVETQYF. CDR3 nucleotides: TGTGCCAGCAGCTTAGAAGTGGCCGTGGAGACCCAGTACTTC.

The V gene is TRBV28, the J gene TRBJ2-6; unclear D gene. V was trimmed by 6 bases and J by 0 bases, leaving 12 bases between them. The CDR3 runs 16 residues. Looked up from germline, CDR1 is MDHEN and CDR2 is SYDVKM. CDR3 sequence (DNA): TGTGCCAGCAGGAAAAGGTACAGCTCTGGGGCCAACGTCCTGACTTTC. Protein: CASRKRYSSGANVLTF.

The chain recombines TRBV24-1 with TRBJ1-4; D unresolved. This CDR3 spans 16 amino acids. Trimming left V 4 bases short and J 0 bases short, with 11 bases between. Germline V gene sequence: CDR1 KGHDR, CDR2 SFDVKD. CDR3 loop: CATSDSFNATNEKLFF. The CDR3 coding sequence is TGTGCCACCAGTGACTCCTTTAATGCAACTAATGAAAAACTGTTTTTT.

CDR3: CASREMARPNEKLFF. In DNA, the CDR3 is TGTGCCAGCCGAGAGATGGCCCGTCCAAATGAAAAACTGTTTTTT. The chain employs TRBV28 and TRBJ1-4; D not resolved. Germline CDR1 reads MDHEN; CDR2 reads SYDVKM. The CDR3 is 15 residues long. Between the trimmed V and J ends, which lost 8 bases and 5 bases, there was a span of 18 bases.

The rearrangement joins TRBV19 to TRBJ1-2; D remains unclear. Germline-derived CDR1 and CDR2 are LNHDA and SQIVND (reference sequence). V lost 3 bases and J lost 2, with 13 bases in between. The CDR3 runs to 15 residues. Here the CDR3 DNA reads TGTGCCAGTAGTATCGAAAGGAAACCCAACTATGGCTACACCTTC. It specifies CASSIERKPNYGYTF.